The 29 T cell receptor beta chains presented below share a single source sample, sequenced in a study of blood T cell repertoires in COVID-19. Repertoires were generated with immunoSEQ multiplex PCR, while TCRdb's copy carries only in-frame clones and drops some. The repertoire holds over 250,000 clones, with 80% to 90% as singletons. Sequenced input: peripheral blood. The receptors stem from a woman in her seventies with COVID-19, enrolled during active disease.

A few counts support this clone. The chain recombines TRBV5-1 with TRBJ2-3; TRBD2 might be the D (5 bases). Trimming took off 7 bases at V and 5 bases at J, with 17 bases between the two ends. CDR3 length: 14 amino acids. CDR1 is SGHRS and CDR2 is YFSETQ in the germline V gene. The CDR3 region is CASDMAGGGDTQYF. The CDR3 nucleotides are TGCGCCAGCGATATGGCAGGCGGAGGAGATACGCAGTATTTT.

V gene TRBV7-8 combines with J gene TRBJ2-3; 10 bases fit TRBD2. The ends lost 3 bases at V and 6 bases at J; junction bases unmatched: 6. The CDR3 totals 15 residues. Germline V lookup: CDR1 SGHVS, CDR2 FQNEAQ. CDR3 protein: CASSLSGRAFDTQYF. The CDR3 region has the DNA TGTGCCAGCAGCTTGAGCGGGAGGGCCTTTGATACGCAGTATTTT.

The V and J genes are TRBV3-1 (or the pseudogene TRBV3-2) and TRBJ1-6, with D possibly matching TRBD1 (5 bases). The length of the CDR3 is 16 residues. Germline-derived CDR1 and CDR2 are LGHDT and YNNKEL (reference sequence). Deletions cut 2 bases from V and 2 bases from J, with 10 bases between. CDR3 region: CASSQSGTTYNSPLHF. DNA of the CDR3: TGTGCCAGCAGCCAAAGCGGGACGACCTATAATTCACCCCTCCACTTT.

This clone was detected a few times. The J gene is TRBJ1-1, the V gene TRBV7-2; no clear D. Per germline, CDR1 SGHTA and CDR2 FQGNSA. This CDR3 is built from 13 residues. V was pared by 5 bases and J by 4 bases, with 11 bases between. The DNA of the CDR3 is TGTGCCAGCAGCGAAAACCGGGGCACTGAAGCTTTCTTT. This codes for CASSENRGTEAFF.

J is TRBJ2-1 and V is TRBV7-2; TRBD2 aligns across 7 bases. With 1 base clipped from V and 7 bases from J, the junction kept 7 bases outside the gene matches. Germline V gene data show CDR1 as SGHTA and CDR2 as FQGNSA. The length of the CDR3 is 15 residues. The CDR3 sequence: CASSLEGEGTNEQFF. In DNA form, the CDR3 reads TGTGCCAGCAGCTTAGAAGGGGAGGGCACGAATGAGCAGTTCTTC.

The chain joins TRBV18 to TRBJ2-2, with D unclear. The V end lost 8 bases, the J end lost 9 bases, and 10 bases lay between the germline ends. Looked up from germline, CDR1 is KGHSH and CDR2 is LQKENI. The CDR3 totals 11 residues. CDR3: CASGSSRELFF. CDR3 nucleotide sequence: TGTGCCAGCGGCTCCTCCAGGGAGCTGTTTTTT.

This sequence joins TRBV19 and TRBJ1-2; no clear D gene. The CDR3 runs to 15 residues. Germline loops: CDR1 LNHDA, CDR2 SQIVND (reference sequence). V was clipped by 9 bases and J by 5 bases, with 22 bases between them. The CDR3 nucleotides are TGTGCCAGGGCCTCTAGGGAGTTTATCCTTTATGGCTACACCTTC. This codes for CARASREFILYGYTF.

The gene calls are TRBV30 and TRBJ1-1; possible D gene TRBD1, 6 bases. There are 15 residues in the CDR3. Germline CDR1 is GTSNPN and CDR2 is SVGIG (reference sequence). V gave up 3 bases and J gave up 1 base, with 15 bases separating them. CDR3 residues: CAWSPVRGGNTEAFF. CDR3 nucleotides: TGTGCCTGGAGCCCCGTCAGGGGCGGGAACACTGAAGCTTTCTTT.

This sequence joins TRBV6-1 and TRBJ2-5; TRBD1 is a possible D gene (6 bases). CDR1 is MNHNS, CDR2 SASEGT, per germline. The V and J ends lost 0 bases and 5 bases respectively, with 16 bases between them. The CDR3 has 16 amino acids. The CDR3 DNA follows: TGTGCCAGCAGTGAAGCGCTCTCCATCCAGGGGGAGACCCAGTACTTC. Encoded protein: CASSEALSIQGETQYF.

The rearrangement joins TRBV12-5 to TRBJ1-1; 9 bases are a match to TRBD1. With 7 bases clipped from V and 4 bases from J, the junction kept 4 bases outside the gene matches. The CDR3 consists of 13 residues. Per germline, CDR1 LGHNT and CDR2 FRNRAP. In DNA form, the CDR3 reads TGTGCTAGTGATCCGACAGGGGGCACTGAAGCTTTCTTT. Translated, it gives CASDPTGGTEAFF.

This clone was counted once. The chain carries TRBV5-8 and TRBJ2-1, with D possibly TRBD1 on 6 matching bases. CDR3 length: 15 amino acids. V was trimmed by 4 bases and J by 0 bases, leaving 11 bases between them. Germline CDR1 is SGHTS and CDR2 is YDEGEE. The CDR3: CASSRGQSSYNEQFF. As DNA, the CDR3 is TGTGCCAGCAGCCGCGGACAGTCCTCCTACAATGAGCAGTTCTTC.

The chain carries TRBV4-2 and TRBJ2-3; D not resolved. Germline loops: CDR1 LGHNA, CDR2 YNFKEQ. The CDR3 has 14 residues. V gave up 5 bases and J gave up 5 bases, with 14 bases separating them. The DNA of the CDR3 is TGTGCCAGCAGCACCGTCAGTCAAGAAGATACGCAGTATTTT. Residues: CASSTVSQEDTQYF.

This rearrangement joins TRBV27 to TRBJ1-2; possibly TRBD1 for D (6 bases). Per the germline V gene, CDR1 is MNHEY and CDR2 is SMNVEV (reference sequence). The CDR3 extends over 14 amino acids. V was shortened by 7 bases and J by 8 bases, with 20 bases between the two germline ends. CDR3 DNA sequence: TGTGCCAGCACTCCTCTACAGGGAGGGATCGGCTACACCTTC. This translates into CASTPLQGGIGYTF.

This chain joins TRBV4-2 and TRBJ2-7, with 16 bases identical to TRBD2. Per the germline V gene, CDR1 is LGHNA and CDR2 is YNFKEQ. The junction had 6 bases not matched to a gene; V was cut back by 4 bases and J by 0 bases. There are 18 residues in the CDR3. The DNA for the CDR3 is TGTGCCAGCAGCCGTGGGACTAGCGGGAGGGCCTTCTCCTACGAGCAGTACTTC. Residues: CASSRGTSGRAFSYEQYF.

The V gene is TRBV7-2, the J gene TRBJ2-7; D is perhaps TRBD2 (5 bases). The CDR3 runs to 14 residues. Germline V lookup: CDR1 SGHTA, CDR2 FQGNSA. V lost 5 bases and J lost 1, with 12 bases in between. The CDR3 nucleotides are TGTGCCAGCAGCCCGGGGAGAGGGTCCTACGAGCAGTACTTC. Protein: CASSPGRGSYEQYF.

The V gene is TRBV7-2, the J gene TRBJ2-2; D is unclear. The CDR3 covers 14 residues. V was shortened by 7 bases and J by 0 bases, with 9 bases between the two germline ends. In germline, CDR1 is SGHTA, CDR2 FQGNSA. CDR3 protein: CASTPSANTGELFF. The CDR3, as DNA: TGTGCCAGCACCCCGTCTGCGAACACCGGGGAGCTGTTTTTT.

The J gene is TRBJ1-1, the V gene TRBV19, with 8 bases that match TRBD1. Germline CDR1 and CDR2: LNHDA and SQIVND (reference sequence). Trimming removed 0 bases from V and 1 base from J; junction bases left unmatched: 7. CDR3 length: 17 residues. This CDR3 reads CASSIDPPGGKNTEAFF. As DNA, the CDR3 is TGTGCCAGTAGTATAGATCCCCCAGGGGGCAAGAACACTGAAGCTTTCTTT.

This chain uses TRBV10-2 with TRBJ1-4; D is possibly TRBD1 (5 bases). The V end was cut by 4 bases, the J end by 8 bases, with 14 bases between. CDR1 is WSHSY and CDR2 is SAAADI in the germline V gene. This CDR3 comprises 14 residues. The CDR3 region has the DNA TGCGCCAGCAGTGGTGGGGGGTTTGGAGAAAAACTGTTTTTT. This translates into CASSGGGFGEKLFF.

V and J are TRBV5-1 and TRBJ2-7; the D gene is possibly TRBD2 (5 bases). V was pared by 2 bases and J by 3 bases, with 12 bases between. This CDR3 is built from 14 residues. Germline assignment: CDR1 SGHRS and CDR2 YFSETQ. CDR3 bases: TGCGCCAGCAGCTTCCCGGGAACTAGCTACGAGCAGTACTTC. This codes for CASSFPGTSYEQYF.

The chain employs TRBV4-1 and TRBJ2-1, with a tentative D call TRBD1 (6 bases). Germline loops: CDR1 MGHRA, CDR2 YSYEKL. CDR3 size: 15 residues. Trimming took 1 base from V and 7 from J, leaving 14 bases between them. DNA of the CDR3: TGCGCCAGCAGCCAAGGGGACATTGGAATTAATGAGCAGTTCTTC. Protein product: CASSQGDIGINEQFF.

Points on this clone: Other nucleotide sequences from this sample produce the same CDR3. CDR3: CASSVSGTSPKRSYNEQFF. CDR3 DNA sequence: TGTGCCAGCAGCGTATCCGGGACTAGCCCAAAACGAAGCTACAATGAGCAGTTCTTC. This chain links TRBV9 with TRBJ2-1, with 9 bases identical to TRBD2. The CDR3 has 19 amino acids. From germline, CDR1 is SGDLS and CDR2 YYNGEE. Germline trimming cut 1 base from V and 3 bases from J; bases unmatched to any gene: 14.

This clone was picked up a small number of times. The chain uses TRBV2 and TRBJ1-5; D not resolved. Trimming stripped 2 bases from V and 0 bases from J, with 11 bases between. The CDR3 spans 16 residues. The germline gives CDR1 SNHLY, CDR2 FYNNEI. CDR3 sequence: CASSEPQDYSNQPQHF. The CDR3 region has the DNA TGTGCCAGCAGTGAACCCCAGGATTATAGCAATCAGCCCCAGCATTTT.

The chain uses TRBV5-1 and TRBJ1-4; 9 bases fit TRBD1. The CDR3 runs 13 residues. Per the germline V gene, CDR1 is SGHRS and CDR2 is YFSETQ. V lost 4 bases, J lost 6 bases, and 1 base stayed unmatched. This CDR3 reads CASSGQGYEKLFF. The CDR3 bases are TGCGCCAGCAGCGGACAGGGGTATGAAAAACTGTTTTTT.

V gene TRBV28 combines with J gene TRBJ1-3; D perhaps matches TRBD1 (6 bases). Trimming shortened V by 6 bases and J by 4 bases, and 13 bases separated the two germline ends. CDR3 length equals 14 residues. Germline CDR1 reads MDHEN; CDR2 reads SYDVKM. The DNA of the CDR3 is TGTGCCAGCAGAAATCCGGGACAAGGAAACACCATATATTTT. Residues: CASRNPGQGNTIYF. The whole variable domain, filled in from reference TRBV28 and TRBJ1-3, reads DVKVTQSSRYLVKRTGEKVFLECVQDMDHENMFWYRQDPGLGLRLIYFSYDVKMKEKGDIPEGYSVSREKKERFSLILESASTNQTSMYLCASRNPGQGNTIYFGEGSWLTVV.

V gene TRBV30 combines with J gene TRBJ2-2; D is ambiguous. V gave up 4 bases and J gave up 5 bases, with 11 bases separating them. Germline V gene lookup returns CDR1 GTSNPN and CDR2 SVGIG (reference sequence). The CDR3 totals 13 residues. The DNA of the CDR3 is TGTGCCTGGATTGAGTTTTATACCGGGGAGCTGTTTTTT. This gives the protein CAWIEFYTGELFF.

This clone was seen many times. The chain couples TRBV29-1 to TRBJ2-1; perhaps TRBD1 as D (6 bases). The CDR3 has 13 residues. V gave up 4 bases and J gave up 9 bases, with 16 bases separating them. Germline CDR1 is SQVTM and CDR2 is ANQGSEA. The CDR3, as DNA: TGCAGCGTTGTTAAAGGGACAATCGGTGAGCAGTTCTTC. It is translated as CSVVKGTIGEQFF.

V and J are TRBV11-3 and TRBJ2-3; a possible D gene is TRBD2 (5 bases). This CDR3 contains 15 residues. V lost 3 bases to trimming and J lost 1 base, with 11 bases between them. CDR1 is SGHNT and CDR2 is YENEEA in the germline V gene. In nucleotides, the CDR3 is TGTGCCAGCAGCTTTCGGGGTTCGGGCACAGATACGCAGTATTTT. This gives the protein CASSFRGSGTDTQYF.

J is TRBJ2-7 and V is TRBV10-2; a possible D gene is TRBD2 (5 bases). Germline lookup yields CDR1 WSHSY and CDR2 SAAADI. CDR3 size: 12 residues. The germline V and J ends were trimmed by 3 bases and 6 bases, with 9 bases remaining between them. Here the CDR3 DNA reads TGCGCCAGCAGTGAAATTGCGGGCGAGCAGTACTTC. Translation gives CASSEIAGEQYF.

The chain combines TRBV5-6 with TRBJ2-5; the match to TRBD2 covers 7 bases. The CDR3 spans 13 residues. The trim removed 5 bases at V and 5 bases at J, leaving 6 bases unmatched. CDR1 is SGHDT and CDR2 is YYEEEE in the germline V gene. This CDR3 is CASSYVGGETQYF. DNA for the CDR3: TGTGCCAGCAGTTATGTCGGGGGGGAGACCCAGTACTTC.